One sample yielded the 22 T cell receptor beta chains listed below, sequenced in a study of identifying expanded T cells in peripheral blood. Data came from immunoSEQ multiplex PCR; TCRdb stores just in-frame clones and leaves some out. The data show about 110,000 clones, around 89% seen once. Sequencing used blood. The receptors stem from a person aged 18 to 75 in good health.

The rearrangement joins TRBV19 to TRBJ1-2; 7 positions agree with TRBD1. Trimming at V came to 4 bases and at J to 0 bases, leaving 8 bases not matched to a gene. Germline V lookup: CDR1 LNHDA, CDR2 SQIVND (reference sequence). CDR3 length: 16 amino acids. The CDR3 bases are TGTGCCAGTAGTAACCACAGGGGTACCGCTAACTATGGCTACACCTTC. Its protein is CASSNHRGTANYGYTF.

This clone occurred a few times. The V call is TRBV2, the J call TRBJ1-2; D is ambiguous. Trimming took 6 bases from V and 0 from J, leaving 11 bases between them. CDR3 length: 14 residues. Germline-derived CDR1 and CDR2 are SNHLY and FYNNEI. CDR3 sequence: CASSVVFTNYGYTF. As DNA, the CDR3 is TGTGCCAGCAGCGTCGTTTTCACTAACTATGGCTACACCTTC.

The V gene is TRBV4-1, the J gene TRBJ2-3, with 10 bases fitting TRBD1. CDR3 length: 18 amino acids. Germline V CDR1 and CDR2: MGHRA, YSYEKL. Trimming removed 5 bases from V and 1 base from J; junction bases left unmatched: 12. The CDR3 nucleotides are TGCGCCAGCAGCGCCGGGACAGGGGCGGGGGGCCGCACAGATACGCAGTATTTT. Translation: CASSAGTGAGGRTDTQYF.

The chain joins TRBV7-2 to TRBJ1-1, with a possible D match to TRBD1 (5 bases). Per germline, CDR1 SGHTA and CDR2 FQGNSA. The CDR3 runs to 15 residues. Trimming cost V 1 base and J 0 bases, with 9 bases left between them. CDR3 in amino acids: CASSLGQGMNTEAFF. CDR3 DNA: TGTGCCAGCAGCTTAGGGCAGGGAATGAACACTGAAGCTTTCTTT. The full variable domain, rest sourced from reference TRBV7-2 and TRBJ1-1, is GAGVSQSPSNKVTEKGKDVELRCDPISGHTALYWYRQSLGQGLEFLIYFQGNSAPDKSGLPSDRFSAERTGGSVSTLTIQRTQQEDSAVYLCASSLGQGMNTEAFFGQGTRLTVV.

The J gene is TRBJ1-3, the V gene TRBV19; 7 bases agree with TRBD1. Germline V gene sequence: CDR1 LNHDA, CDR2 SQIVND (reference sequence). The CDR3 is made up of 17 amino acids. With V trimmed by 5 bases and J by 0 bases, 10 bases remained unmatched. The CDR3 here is CASSPLGTATSGNTIYF. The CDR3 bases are TGTGCCAGTAGTCCGCTCGGGACAGCGACCTCTGGAAACACCATATATTTT.

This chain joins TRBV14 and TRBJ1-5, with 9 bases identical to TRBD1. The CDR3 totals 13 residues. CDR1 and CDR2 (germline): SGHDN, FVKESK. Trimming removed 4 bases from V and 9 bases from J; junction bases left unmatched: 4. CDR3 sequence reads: CASSLQGASPQHF. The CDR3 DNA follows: TGTGCCAGCAGCCTACAGGGGGCTTCGCCCCAGCATTTT.

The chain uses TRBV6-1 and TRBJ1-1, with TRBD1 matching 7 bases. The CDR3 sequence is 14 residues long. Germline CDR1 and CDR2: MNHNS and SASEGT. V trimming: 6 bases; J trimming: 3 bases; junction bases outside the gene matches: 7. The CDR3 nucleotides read TGTGCCAGCAGCCTCGAGACAGGGTACACTGAAGCTTTCTTT. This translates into CASSLETGYTEAFF.

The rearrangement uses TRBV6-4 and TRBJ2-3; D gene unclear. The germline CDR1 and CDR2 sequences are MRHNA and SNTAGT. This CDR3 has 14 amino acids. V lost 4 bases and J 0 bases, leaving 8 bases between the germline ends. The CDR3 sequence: CASSVWPSTDTQYF. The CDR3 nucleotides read TGTGCCAGCAGTGTGTGGCCTAGCACAGATACGCAGTATTTT.

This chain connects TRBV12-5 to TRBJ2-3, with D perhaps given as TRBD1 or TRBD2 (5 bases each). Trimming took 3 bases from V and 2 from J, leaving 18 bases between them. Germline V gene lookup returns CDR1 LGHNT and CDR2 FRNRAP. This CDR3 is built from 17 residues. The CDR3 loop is CASGFSRDGGHTDTQYF. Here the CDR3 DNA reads TGTGCTAGTGGTTTCTCCCGGGACGGCGGGCACACAGATACGCAGTATTTT.

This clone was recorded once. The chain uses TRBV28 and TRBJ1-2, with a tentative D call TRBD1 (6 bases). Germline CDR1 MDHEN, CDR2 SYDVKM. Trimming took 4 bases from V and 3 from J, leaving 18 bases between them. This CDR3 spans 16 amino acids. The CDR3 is CASSSSWGGADYGYTF. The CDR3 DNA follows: TGTGCCAGCAGTTCCTCCTGGGGGGGCGCGGACTATGGCTACACCTTC.

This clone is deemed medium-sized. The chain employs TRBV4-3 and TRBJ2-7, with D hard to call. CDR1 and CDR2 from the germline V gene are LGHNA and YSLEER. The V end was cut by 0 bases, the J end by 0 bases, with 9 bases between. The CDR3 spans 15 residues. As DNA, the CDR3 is TGCGCCAGCAGCCAAGATTTAGGTAGCTCCTACGAGCAGTACTTC. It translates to CASSQDLGSSYEQYF.

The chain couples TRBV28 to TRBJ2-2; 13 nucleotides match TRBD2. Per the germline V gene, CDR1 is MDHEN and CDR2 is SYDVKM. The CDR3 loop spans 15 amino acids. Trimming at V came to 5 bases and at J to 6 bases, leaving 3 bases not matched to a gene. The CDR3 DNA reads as TGTGCCAGCAGTAAACTAGCGGGGGGGCCCGGGGAGCTGTTTTTT. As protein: CASSKLAGGPGELFF.

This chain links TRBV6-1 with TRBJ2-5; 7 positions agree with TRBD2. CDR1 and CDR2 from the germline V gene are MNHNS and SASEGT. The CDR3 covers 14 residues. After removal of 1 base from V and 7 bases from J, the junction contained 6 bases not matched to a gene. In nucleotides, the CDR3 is TGTGCCAGCAGTGAAGATCGAGGCGGGGGGACCCAGTACTTC. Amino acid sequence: CASSEDRGGGTQYF.

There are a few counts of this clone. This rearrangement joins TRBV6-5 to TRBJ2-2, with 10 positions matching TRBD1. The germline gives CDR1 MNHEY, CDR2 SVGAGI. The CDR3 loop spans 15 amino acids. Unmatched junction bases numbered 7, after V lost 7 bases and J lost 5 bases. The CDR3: CASNRQGAKTGELFF. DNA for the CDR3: TGTGCCAGCAATCGACAGGGGGCAAAAACCGGGGAGCTGTTTTTT.

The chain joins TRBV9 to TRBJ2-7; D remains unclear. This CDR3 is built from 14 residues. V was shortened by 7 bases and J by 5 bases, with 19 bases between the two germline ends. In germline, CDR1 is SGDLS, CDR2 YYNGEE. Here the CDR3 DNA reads TGTGCCAGCGCTACGAAGGGAAAAAACCACGAGCAGTACTTC. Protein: CASATKGKNHEQYF.

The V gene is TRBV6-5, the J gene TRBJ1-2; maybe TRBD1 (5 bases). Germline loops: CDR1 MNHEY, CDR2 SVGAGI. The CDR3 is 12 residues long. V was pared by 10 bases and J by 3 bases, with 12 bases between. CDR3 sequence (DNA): TGTGCCACCTTACAGGAGTACTATGGCTACACCTTC. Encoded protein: CATLQEYYGYTF.

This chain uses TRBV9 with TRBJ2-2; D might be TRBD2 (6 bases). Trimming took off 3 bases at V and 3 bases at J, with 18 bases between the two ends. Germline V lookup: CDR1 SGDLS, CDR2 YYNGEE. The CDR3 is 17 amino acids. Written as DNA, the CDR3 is TGTGCCAGCAGCGCACCCCGACTAGTCGGCGACACCGGGGAGCTGTTTTTT. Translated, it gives CASSAPRLVGDTGELFF.

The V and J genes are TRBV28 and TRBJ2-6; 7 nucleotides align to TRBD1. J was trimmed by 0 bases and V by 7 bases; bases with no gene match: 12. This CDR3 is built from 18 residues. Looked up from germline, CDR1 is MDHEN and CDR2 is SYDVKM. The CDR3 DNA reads TGTGCCAGCAACAATCCTGAGACAGGGACCTCTGGGGCCAACGTCCTGACTTTC. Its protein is CASNNPETGTSGANVLTF.

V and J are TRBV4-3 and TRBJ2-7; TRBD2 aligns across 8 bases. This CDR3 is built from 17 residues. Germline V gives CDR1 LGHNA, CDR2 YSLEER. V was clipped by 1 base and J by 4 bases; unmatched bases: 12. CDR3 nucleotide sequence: TGCGCCAGCAGCCAAGGTACCACCGGGGGGGCTAGGTACGAGCAGTACTTC. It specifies CASSQGTTGGARYEQYF.

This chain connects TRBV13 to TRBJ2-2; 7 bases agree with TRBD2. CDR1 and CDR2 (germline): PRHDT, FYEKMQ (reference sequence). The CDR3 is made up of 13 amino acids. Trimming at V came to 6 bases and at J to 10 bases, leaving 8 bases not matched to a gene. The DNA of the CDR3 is TGTGCCAGCAGGATAAGCGGGGTCATGGAGCTGTTTTTT. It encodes CASRISGVMELFF.

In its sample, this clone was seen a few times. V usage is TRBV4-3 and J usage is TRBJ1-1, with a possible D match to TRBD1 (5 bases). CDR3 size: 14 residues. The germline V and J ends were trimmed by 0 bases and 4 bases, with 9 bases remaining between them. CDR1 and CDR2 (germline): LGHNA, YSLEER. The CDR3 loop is CASSQDYGATEAFF. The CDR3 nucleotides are TGCGCCAGCAGCCAAGATTACGGGGCCACTGAAGCTTTCTTT.

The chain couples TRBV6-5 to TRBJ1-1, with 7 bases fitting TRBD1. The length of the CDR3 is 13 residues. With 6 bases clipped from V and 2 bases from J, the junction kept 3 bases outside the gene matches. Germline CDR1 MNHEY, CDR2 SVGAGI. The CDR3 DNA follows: TGTGCCAGCAGGGACAGGATAAACACTGAAGCTTTCTTT. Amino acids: CASRDRINTEAFF.